This note documents a single TCR beta chain sequence. The antigen is not known. The PCR used 60 Vbeta and 13 Jbeta primers. TCRdb's table, derived via immunoSEQ multiplex PCR, lists solely in-frame clones and lacks some. Recorded for this sample: 75,000 to 100,000 clones. The CDR3 sequence is 16 residues long. The ends lost 2 bases at V and 6 bases at J; junction bases unmatched: 11. Germline CDR1 is SGHRS and CDR2 is YFSETQ. The entry originates in a study of cytomegalovirus exposure and HLA in healthy donors. Findings of the study overall: The analysis excluded some indistinguishable V segments, including TRBV6-2 and TRBV6-3. There were a few CMV-associated chains whose specificity for CMV antigens was confirmed in vitro. In a later analysis, specific HLA alleles were associated with 15,000 to 20,000 TCR beta sequences at a 0.05 false discovery rate.

Donors were nominally healthy when sampled, though unrecorded immune exposures were likely. The origin of this receptor is a woman in her fifties or sixties in good health and CMV-seronegative. This chain joins TRBV5-1 and TRBJ2-7; TRBD2 matches 10 bases. Sample: PBMCs. This chain's CDR3 is CASSFSPSGSLGEQYF. The CDR3 nucleotides read TGCGCCAGCAGCTTTTCCCCTAGCGGGAGTTTAGGCGAGCAGTACTTC.